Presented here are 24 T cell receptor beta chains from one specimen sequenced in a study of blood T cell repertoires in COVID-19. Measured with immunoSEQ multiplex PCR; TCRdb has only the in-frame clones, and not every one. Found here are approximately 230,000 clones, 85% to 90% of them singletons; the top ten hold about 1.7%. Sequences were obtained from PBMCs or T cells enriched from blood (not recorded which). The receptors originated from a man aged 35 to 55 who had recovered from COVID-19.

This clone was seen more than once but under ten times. CDR3 loop: CASSAGTANSNQPQHF. CDR3 DNA sequence: TGTGCCAGTAGTGCAGGGACAGCTAATAGCAATCAGCCCCAGCATTTT. The genes are TRBV19 and TRBJ1-5; TRBD1 matches 7 bases. There are 16 residues in the CDR3. Losses at the gene ends were 5 bases for V and 0 bases for J; bases not matched to a gene: 7. Per germline, CDR1 LNHDA and CDR2 SQIVND (reference sequence).

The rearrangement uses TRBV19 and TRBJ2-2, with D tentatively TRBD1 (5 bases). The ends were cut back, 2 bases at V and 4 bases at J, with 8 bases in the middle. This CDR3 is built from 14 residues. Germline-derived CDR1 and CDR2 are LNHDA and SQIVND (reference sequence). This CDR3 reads CASSIQGPTGELFF. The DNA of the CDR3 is TGTGCCAGTAGTATACAGGGCCCCACCGGGGAGCTGTTTTTT.

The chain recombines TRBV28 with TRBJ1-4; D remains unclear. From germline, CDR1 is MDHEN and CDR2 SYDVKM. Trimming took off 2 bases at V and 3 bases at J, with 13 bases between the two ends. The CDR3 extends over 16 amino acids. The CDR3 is CASSLLRAGSNEKLFF. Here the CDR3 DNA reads TGTGCCAGCAGTTTACTTCGAGCTGGTTCTAATGAAAAACTGTTTTTT.

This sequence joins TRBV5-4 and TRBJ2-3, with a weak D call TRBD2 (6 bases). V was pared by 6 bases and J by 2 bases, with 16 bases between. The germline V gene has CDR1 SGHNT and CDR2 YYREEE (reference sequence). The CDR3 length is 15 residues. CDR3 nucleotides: TGTGCCAGCATCACACCGGGAGAAAACACAGATACGCAGTATTTT. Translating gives CASITPGENTDTQYF.

CDR3 protein: CASSVQTGGYEQYF. For the CDR3, the DNA is TGTGCCAGCAGCGTACAGACAGGGGGGTACGAGCAGTACTTC. The chain links TRBV9 to TRBJ2-7, with 9 bases identical to TRBD1. The junction had 3 bases not matched to a gene; V was cut back by 1 base and J by 4 bases. Germline CDR1 SGDLS, CDR2 YYNGEE. The CDR3 length is 14 residues.

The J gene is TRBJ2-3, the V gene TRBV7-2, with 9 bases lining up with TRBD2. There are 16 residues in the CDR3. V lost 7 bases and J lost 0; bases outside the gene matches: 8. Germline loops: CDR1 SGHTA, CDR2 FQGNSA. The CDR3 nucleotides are TGTGCCAGCACCGAAACTAGCGGGTCAAGCACAGATACGCAGTATTTT. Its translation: CASTETSGSSTDTQYF. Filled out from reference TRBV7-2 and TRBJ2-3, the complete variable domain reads GAGVSQSPSNKVTEKGKDVELRCDPISGHTALYWYRQSLGQGLEFLIYFQGNSAPDKSGLPSDRFSAERTGGSVSTLTIQRTQQEDSAVYLCASTETSGSSTDTQYFGPGTRLTVL.

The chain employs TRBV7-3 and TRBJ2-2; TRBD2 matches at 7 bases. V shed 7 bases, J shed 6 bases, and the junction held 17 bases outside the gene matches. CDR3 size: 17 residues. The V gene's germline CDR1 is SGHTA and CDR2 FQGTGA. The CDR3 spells CASIVAGDNRGAGELFF. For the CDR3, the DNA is TGTGCCAGCATCGTAGCGGGCGACAACCGTGGCGCCGGGGAGCTGTTTTTT.

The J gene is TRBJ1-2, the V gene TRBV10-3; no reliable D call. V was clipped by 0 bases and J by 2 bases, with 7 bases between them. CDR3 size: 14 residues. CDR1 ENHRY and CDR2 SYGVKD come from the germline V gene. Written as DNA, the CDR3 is TGTGCCATCAGTGAGTCCAGAGGGAACTATGGCTACACCTTC. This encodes CAISESRGNYGYTF.

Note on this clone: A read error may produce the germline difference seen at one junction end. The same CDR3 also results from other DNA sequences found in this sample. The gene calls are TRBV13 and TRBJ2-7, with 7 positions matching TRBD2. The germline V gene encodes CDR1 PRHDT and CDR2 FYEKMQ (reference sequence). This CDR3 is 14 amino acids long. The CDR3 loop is CASSLGAGYYEQYF. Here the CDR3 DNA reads TGTGCCAGCAGTTTAGGAGCGGGGTACTACGAGCAGTACTTC.

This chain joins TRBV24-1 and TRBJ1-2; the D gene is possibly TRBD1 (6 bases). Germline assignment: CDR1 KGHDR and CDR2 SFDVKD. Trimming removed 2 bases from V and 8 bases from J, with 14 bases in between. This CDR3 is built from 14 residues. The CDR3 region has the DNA TGTGCCACCAGTGATTCCCCAGGGGCGGACGGCTACACCTTC. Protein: CATSDSPGADGYTF.

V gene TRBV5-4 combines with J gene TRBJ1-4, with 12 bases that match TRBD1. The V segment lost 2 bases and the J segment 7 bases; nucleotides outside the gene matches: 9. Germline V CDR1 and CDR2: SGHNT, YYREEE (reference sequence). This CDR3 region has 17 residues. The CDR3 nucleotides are TGTGCCAGCAGCTTACTGGGACAGGGGGCGTATCTTGAAAAACTGTTTTTT. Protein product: CASSLLGQGAYLEKLFF.

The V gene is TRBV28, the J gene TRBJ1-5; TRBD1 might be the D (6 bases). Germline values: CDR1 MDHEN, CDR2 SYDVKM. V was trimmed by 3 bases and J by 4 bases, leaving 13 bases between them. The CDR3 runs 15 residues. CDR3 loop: CASSFSDRKNQPQHF. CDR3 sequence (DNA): TGTGCCAGCAGTTTTTCGGACAGAAAAAATCAGCCCCAGCATTTT.

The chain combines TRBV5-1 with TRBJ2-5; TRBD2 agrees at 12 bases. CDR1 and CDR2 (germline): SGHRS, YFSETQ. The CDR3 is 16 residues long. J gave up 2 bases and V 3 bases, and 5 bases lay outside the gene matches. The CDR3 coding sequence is TGCGCCAGCAGCTCGTCACTAGCGGGGGGACAAGAGACCCAGTACTTC. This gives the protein CASSSSLAGGQETQYF.

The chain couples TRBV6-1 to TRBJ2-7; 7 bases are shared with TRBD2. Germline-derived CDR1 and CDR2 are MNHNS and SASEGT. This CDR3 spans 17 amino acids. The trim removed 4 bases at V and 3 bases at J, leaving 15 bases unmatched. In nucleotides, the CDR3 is TGTGCCAGCAGTGGCCCGGAGGTGAGCGGGATAGGCTACGAGCAGTACTTC. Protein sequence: CASSGPEVSGIGYEQYF.

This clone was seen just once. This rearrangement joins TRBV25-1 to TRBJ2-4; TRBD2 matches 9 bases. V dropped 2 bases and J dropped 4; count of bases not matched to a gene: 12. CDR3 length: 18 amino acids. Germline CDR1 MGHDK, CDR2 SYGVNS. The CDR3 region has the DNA TGTGCCAGCAGTGAAGGCCAGAGTCTCGCGGGGGGGAAAAACATTCAGTACTTC. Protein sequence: CASSEGQSLAGGKNIQYF.

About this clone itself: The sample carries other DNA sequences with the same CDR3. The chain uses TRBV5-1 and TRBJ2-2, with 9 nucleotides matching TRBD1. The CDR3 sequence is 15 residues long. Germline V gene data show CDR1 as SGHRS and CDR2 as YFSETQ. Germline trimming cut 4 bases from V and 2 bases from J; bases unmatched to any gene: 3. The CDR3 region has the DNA TGCGCCAGCAGCCCGGGACAGGGTAACACCGGGGAGCTGTTTTTT. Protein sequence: CASSPGQGNTGELFF.

This chain's CDR3 is CASSLTTENEKLFF. The CDR3 DNA is TGTGCCAGCAGCCTCACAACGGAGAATGAAAAACTGTTTTTT. The V call is TRBV2, the J call TRBJ1-4; D is unclear. Trimming pared 6 bases from V and 5 bases from J, leaving 13 bases between. Looked up from germline, CDR1 is SNHLY and CDR2 is FYNNEI. CDR3 length: 14 amino acids.

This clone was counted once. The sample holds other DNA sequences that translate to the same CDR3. For the CDR3, the DNA is TGTGCCTGGAGTGTACAGGGGGACACTGAAGCTTTCTTT. Its translation: CAWSVQGDTEAFF. The rearrangement joins TRBV30 to TRBJ1-1, with TRBD1 identical over 8 bases. CDR1 and CDR2 (germline): GTSNPN, SVGIG (reference sequence). With 0 bases clipped from V and 3 bases from J, the junction kept 0 bases outside the gene matches. This CDR3 spans 13 amino acids.

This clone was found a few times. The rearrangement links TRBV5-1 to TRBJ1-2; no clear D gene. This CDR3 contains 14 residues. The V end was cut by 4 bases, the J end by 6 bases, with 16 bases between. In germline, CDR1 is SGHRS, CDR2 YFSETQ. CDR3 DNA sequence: TGCGCCAGCAGCGCCTTTCCGGGGTCGAATGGCTACACCTTC. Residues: CASSAFPGSNGYTF.

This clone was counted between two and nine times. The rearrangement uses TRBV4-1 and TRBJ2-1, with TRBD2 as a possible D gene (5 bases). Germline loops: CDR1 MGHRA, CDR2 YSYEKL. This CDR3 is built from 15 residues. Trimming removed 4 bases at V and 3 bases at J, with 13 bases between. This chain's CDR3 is CASSLGLRNYNEQFF. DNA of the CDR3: TGCGCCAGCAGCCTCGGACTGCGGAACTACAATGAGCAGTTCTTC.

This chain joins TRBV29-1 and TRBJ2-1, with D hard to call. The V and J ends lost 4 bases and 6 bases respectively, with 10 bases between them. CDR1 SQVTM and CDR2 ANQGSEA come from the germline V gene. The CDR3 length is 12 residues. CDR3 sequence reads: CSVGQVGNEQFF. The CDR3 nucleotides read TGCAGCGTTGGGCAGGTCGGCAATGAGCAGTTCTTC.

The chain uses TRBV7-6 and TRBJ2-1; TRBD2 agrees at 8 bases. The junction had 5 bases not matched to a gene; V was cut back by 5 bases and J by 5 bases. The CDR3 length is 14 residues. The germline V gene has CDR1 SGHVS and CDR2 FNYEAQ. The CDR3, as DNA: TGTGCCAGCAGCATGAGCGGGGGAGACAATGAGCAGTTCTTC. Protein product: CASSMSGGDNEQFF.

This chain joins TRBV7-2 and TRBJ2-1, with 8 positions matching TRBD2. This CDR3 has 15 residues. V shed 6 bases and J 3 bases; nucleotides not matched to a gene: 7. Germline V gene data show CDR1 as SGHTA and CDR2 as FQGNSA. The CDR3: CASRAVAGYYNEQFF. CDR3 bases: TGTGCCAGCAGGGCGGTAGCGGGATACTACAATGAGCAGTTCTTC.

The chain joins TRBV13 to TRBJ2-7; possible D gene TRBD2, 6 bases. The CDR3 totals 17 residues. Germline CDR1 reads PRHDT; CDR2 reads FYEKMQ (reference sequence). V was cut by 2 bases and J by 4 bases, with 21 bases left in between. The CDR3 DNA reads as TGTGCCAGCAGCTTATCGGCAGGCCGCCCGGGGGTATACGAGCAGTACTTC. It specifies CASSLSAGRPGVYEQYF.